The 2 T cell receptor beta chains below all came from one sample that was sequenced in a study of T-cell reconstitution after alpha-beta-depleted transplantation in children. Preparing the TCRbeta library involved the use of unique molecular identifiers. One entry per CDR3 protein results from TCRdb running MiXCR on the PCR reads. The sample consists of around 190,000 distinct CDR3 sequences, approximately 7% of them appearing once. The source material was PBMCs, sampled before TCRalphabeta/CD19-depleted stem cell transplant. The receptors shown here come from a boy aged 2 to 10 with acute lymphoblastic leukemia, due to receive a stem cell transplant.

This clonotype was observed a handful of times. The chain joins TRBV20-1 to TRBJ2-5, with 14 bases lining up with TRBD2. The CDR3 covers 16 residues. Per germline, CDR1 DFQATT and CDR2 SNEGSKA (reference sequence). The V and J ends lost 2 bases and 5 bases, in that order; junction bases with no gene match: 7. CDR3 sequence: CSARPGTSGRGETQYF. DNA for the CDR3: TGCAGTGCTAGACCCGGGACTAGCGGGAGAGGGGAGACCCAGTACTTC.

This clonotype was observed at least ten times. The chain has TRBV18 and TRBJ2-2; no reliable D call. V was trimmed by 3 bases and J by 4 bases, leaving 9 bases between them. Looked up from germline, CDR1 is KGHSH and CDR2 is LQKENI. This CDR3 has 14 residues. The CDR3 sequence is CASSPSRTTGELFF. CDR3 nucleotide sequence: TGTGCCAGCTCACCTTCGCGGACCACCGGGGAGCTGTTTTTT.